The rows below give T cell receptor beta chains drawn from one sample of a study of blood T cell repertoires in COVID-19. Some clones are missing from TCRdb's copy, which holds only in-frame ones; the method was immunoSEQ multiplex PCR. The repertoire consists of around 87,000 clones, with around four fifths occurring once and the leading ten covering under 20%. The specimen sequenced was peripheral blood. The receptors originated from a human donor in a cohort sampled during active COVID-19. Each CDR3 is given with its conserved first and last residue. The D gene is left open where the match is weak. Where a row states a size, it is once, few, many or the class of an expanded clone; other rows omit it.

>TRBV28|TRBJ1-1|-|-
CASSGGGRAEAFF
TGTGCCAGCAGCGGGGGGGGGAGAGCTGAAGCTTTCTTT
>TRBV4-2|TRBJ2-7|-|TRBD2
CASSPAAGVEYEQYF
TGTGCCAGCAGCCCAGCCGCGGGAGTCGAGTACGAGCAGTACTTC
>TRBV24-1|TRBJ1-2|-|-
CATTLERRYTF
TGTGCCACCACCCTAGAACGTCGCTACACCTTC
>TRBV10-3|TRBJ1-3|-|-
CAISRDSNSGNTIYF
TGTGCCATCAGTCGGGACTCCAACTCTGGAAACACCATATATTTT
>TRBV4-1|TRBJ2-1|once|-
CASSQEVGDSSYNEQFF
TGCGCCAGCAGCCAAGAAGTAGGGGATAGCTCCTACAATGAGCAGTTCTTC
>TRBV5-1|TRBJ1-5|-|-
CASSLEGGGNQPQHF
TGCGCCAGCAGCTTGGAGGGGGGGGGCAATCAGCCCCAGCATTTT
>TRBV6-5|TRBJ2-3|-|TRBD1
CASRNRGRFPRQYF
TGTGCCAGCAGAAACAGGGGGCGGTTCCCCCGGCAGTATTTT
>TRBV7-9|TRBJ2-5|-|TRBD2
CASSLGWTSGQETQYF
TGTGCCAGCAGCTTAGGCTGGACTAGCGGCCAAGAGACCCAGTACTTC
>TRBV28|TRBJ2-2|-|TRBD2
CASRAGGLTGELFF
TGTGCCAGCAGGGCGGGGGGCTTAACCGGGGAGCTGTTTTTT
>TRBV28|TRBJ1-2|-|-
CASSRGIGYTF
TGTGCCAGCAGCAGGGGAATTGGCTACACCTTC
>TRBV5-1|TRBJ2-3|-|-
CASSLVGPDTDTQYF
TGCGCCAGCAGCTTGGTTGGGCCAGACACAGATACGCAGTATTTT
>TRBV5-6|TRBJ2-7|once|TRBD1
CASSRTGGDYEQYF
TGTGCCAGCAGCCGAACAGGGGGCGACTACGAGCAGTACTTC
>TRBV5-4|TRBJ2-1|-|-
CASRRQDLAYNEQFF
TGTGCCAGCAGACGTCAGGACTTGGCCTACAATGAGCAGTTCTTC
>TRBV9|TRBJ2-7|-|-
CASSVDPAGLTYEQYF
TGTGCCAGCAGCGTAGATCCAGCGGGCCTCACCTACGAGCAGTACTTC
>TRBV6-1|TRBJ1-5|-|TRBD1
CASSELGRGFSNQPQHF
TGTGCCAGCAGTGAACTTGGCAGGGGGTTTAGCAATCAGCCCCAGCATTTT
>TRBV30|TRBJ1-5|-|TRBD1
CAWNTGEGQPQHF
TGTGCCTGGAATACAGGGGAAGGTCAGCCCCAGCATTTT
>TRBV5-1|TRBJ1-1|-|-
CASSSRGGNTEAFF
TGCGCCAGCAGCTCCCGGGGGGGGAACACTGAAGCTTTCTTT
>TRBV30|TRBJ1-6|-|TRBD1
CAWSVGRGRGSPLHF
TGTGCCTGGAGCGTCGGCAGGGGGCGCGGGTCACCCCTCCACTTT
>TRBV24-1|TRBJ2-5|-|TRBD1
CATSERDRGLPETQYF
TGTGCCACCAGTGAGCGAGACAGGGGGCTCCCAGAGACCCAGTACTTC
>TRBV20-1|TRBJ1-6|-|TRBD1
CSAIEGTGHSPLHF
TGCAGTGCTATTGAAGGGACAGGGCATTCACCCCTCCACTTT
>TRBV7-8|TRBJ1-6|-|-
CASSPDSSSRSPLHF
TGTGCCAGCAGCCCGGACAGCTCCTCGCGGTCACCCCTCCACTTT
>TRBV5-6|TRBJ1-6|few|-
CASSFTREISPLHF
TGTGCCAGCAGCTTTACAAGGGAGATATCACCCCTCCACTTT
>TRBV28|TRBJ1-6|-|TRBD1
CASQGQGGFSPLHF
TGTGCCAGCCAAGGACAGGGAGGTTTTTCACCCCTCCACTTT
>TRBV5-1|TRBJ2-7|-|TRBD1
CASSLSSGVQGDEQYF
TGCGCCAGCAGCCTCTCCAGTGGGGTCCAGGGGGACGAGCAGTACTTC
>TRBV19|TRBJ2-6|-|-
CASSMGDGRTGANVLTF
TGTGCCAGTAGTATGGGCGACGGCAGGACTGGGGCCAACGTCCTGACTTTC
>TRBV28|TRBJ1-4|-|TRBD1
CASSTRDRNEKLFF
TGTGCCAGCAGTACGAGGGACAGGAATGAAAAACTGTTTTTT
>TRBV19|TRBJ2-6|-|-
CASSIYRAGANVLTF
TGTGCCAGTAGTATCTACAGGGCTGGGGCCAACGTCCTGACTTTC
>TRBV28|TRBJ1-5|-|-
CASTPPGGAKTQHF
TGTGCCAGCACCCCCCCGGGGGGGGCCAAAACCCAGCATTTT
>TRBV9|TRBJ2-3|-|-
CASSVVGGAGTDTQYF
TGTGCCAGCAGCGTAGTCGGAGGGGCGGGCACAGATACGCAGTATTTT
>TRBV3-1/TRBV3-2|TRBJ2-2|once|TRBD2
CASSEIAGRDTGELFF
TGTGCCAGCAGTGAAATAGCCGGGAGGGACACCGGGGAGCTGTTTTTT
>TRBV3-1/TRBV3-2|TRBJ1-2|-|-
CASSQTASSYGYTF
TGTGCCAGCAGCCAAACTGCGTCCTCATATGGCTACACCTTC
>TRBV2|TRBJ2-3|-|-
CASRIAASTDTQYF
TGTGCCAGCAGAATTGCGGCTAGCACAGATACGCAGTATTTT
>TRBV28|TRBJ2-7|once|-
CASSSSGTSQGAYEQYF
TGTGCCAGCAGTTCCTCCGGGACTTCCCAAGGGGCCTACGAGCAGTACTTC
>TRBV6-6|TRBJ2-1|-|-
CASSRHLLGSPYNEQFF
TGTGCCAGCAGTCGCCATTTATTAGGTAGCCCCTACAATGAGCAGTTCTTC
>TRBV2|TRBJ1-1|-|-
CASSEREVTEAFF
TGTGCCAGCAGTGAGAGGGAGGTCACTGAAGCTTTCTTT
>TRBV6-5|TRBJ2-2|-|-
CASSYRTSNTGELFF
TGTGCCAGCAGTTACAGGACTTCGAACACCGGGGAGCTGTTTTTT
>TRBV10-2|TRBJ1-5|-|-
CASSESGGSNQPQHF
TGCGCCAGCAGTGAGTCGGGGGGGAGCAATCAGCCCCAGCATTTT
>TRBV21-1|TRBJ2-6|many|-
CASSNECSGANVLTF
TGTGCCAGCAGCAACGAGTGCTCTGGGGCCAACGTCCTGACTTTC
>TRBV2|TRBJ2-7|-|TRBD1
CASSPSTTGFLYEQYF
TGTGCCAGCAGCCCCTCCACGACAGGGTTTTTATACGAGCAGTACTTC
>TRBV3-1/TRBV3-2|TRBJ2-1|-|-
CASSLEGTYNEQFF
TGTGCCAGCAGCCTCGAGGGCACCTACAATGAGCAGTTCTTC
>TRBV5-1|TRBJ2-7|-|-
CASSSRQSSYEQYF
TGCGCCAGCAGCAGTCGACAGAGTTCCTACGAGCAGTACTTC